This record covers a single T cell receptor (beta chain). Its cognate antigen is unknown. From the RT-PCR reads, TCRdb called clonotypes with MiXCR, one entry per CDR3 protein. Here the sample spans roughly 500,000 distinct CDR3 sequences, around a quarter being singletons. The CDR3 has 16 residues. V trimming: 5 bases; J trimming: 5 bases; junction bases outside the gene matches: 12. Germline V gives CDR1 SGHVS, CDR2 FQNEAQ. The sample comes from a study of response to subunit inactivated influenza vaccine. Broader study findings: Authors suggested that a seasonal influenza vaccination recruits few new T cells each time.

The sample was also reused in another study, on T cells expressing NK-cell markers. That investigation notes: UMI-tagged 5'RACE template switching yielded the TCR beta cDNA. Sequenced donors, eight in total, included seven who were HCMV-seropositive and one who was seronegative.

The material was CD4+ T cells sorted from PBMCs, obtained about 13 days after vaccination. This TCR was recovered from a man aged 50 or older who received an inactivated influenza vaccine. The rearrangement uses TRBV7-8 and TRBJ2-1; 7 bases match TRBD1. CDR3 protein: CASSGPGQTLDNEQFF. In nucleotides, the CDR3 is TGTGCCAGCAGCGGACCGGGACAGACATTAGACAATGAGCAGTTCTTC.